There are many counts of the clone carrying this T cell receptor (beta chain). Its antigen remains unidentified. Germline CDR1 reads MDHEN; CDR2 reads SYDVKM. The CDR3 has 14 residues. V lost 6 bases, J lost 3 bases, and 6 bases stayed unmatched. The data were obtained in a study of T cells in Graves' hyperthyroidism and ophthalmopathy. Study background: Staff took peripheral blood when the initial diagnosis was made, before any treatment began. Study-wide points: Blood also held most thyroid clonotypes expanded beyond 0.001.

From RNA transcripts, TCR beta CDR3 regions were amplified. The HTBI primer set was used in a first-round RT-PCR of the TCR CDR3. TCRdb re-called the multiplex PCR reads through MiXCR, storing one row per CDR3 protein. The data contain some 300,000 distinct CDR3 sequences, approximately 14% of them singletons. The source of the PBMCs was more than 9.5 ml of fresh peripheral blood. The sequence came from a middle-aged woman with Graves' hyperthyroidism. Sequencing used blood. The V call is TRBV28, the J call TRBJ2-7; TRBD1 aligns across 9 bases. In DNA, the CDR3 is TGTGCCAGCAGATATGAGACAGGGGGCTACGAGCAGTACTTC. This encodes CASRYETGGYEQYF.